The clone carrying this T cell receptor (beta chain) came up a few times. These data originate in a study of immune cell composition in non-small cell lung cancer. Per germline, CDR1 MGHDK and CDR2 SYGVNS. The ends were cut back, 6 bases at V and 10 bases at J, with 19 bases in the middle. CDR3 length: 15 amino acids. Profiling relied on immunoSEQ multiplex PCR, and the TCRdb table lists in-frame clones only, not all of them. Altogether some 3,600 clones are present, over 65% being singletons, with the ten largest covering approximately 22%. The receptor comes from a human donor with non-small cell lung cancer. The sequenced sample consisted of lung tumor tissue. The chain carries TRBV25-1 and TRBJ1-6, with a tentative D call TRBD1 (5 bases). CDR3 DNA sequence: TGTGCCAGCAGCGACGACGGCAGGGAGAGCTCACCCCTCCACTTT. Translated, it gives CASSDDGRESSPLHF.